The 11 T cell receptor beta chains below all came from one sample that was sequenced in a study of T cells after yellow fever vaccination. From the 5' RACE reads, TCRdb called clonotypes with MiXCR, one entry per CDR3 protein. Of around 340,000 distinct CDR3 sequences in the sample, about 8.7% were seen once. The source was PBMCs, collected on the day of the first yellow fever vaccination. The receptors originated from a man between 18 and 35 years old who received the YFV17D yellow fever vaccine.

Only a few counts were recorded for this clonotype. The chain links TRBV5-1 to TRBJ2-5; D call uncertain. Trimming removed 5 bases from V and 2 bases from J, with 7 bases in between. The CDR3 contains 12 residues. CDR1 is SGHRS and CDR2 is YFSETQ in the germline V gene. CDR3 amino acids: CASSHGQETQYF. DNA of the CDR3: TGCGCCAGCAGTCACGGACAAGAGACCCAGTACTTC.

This clonotype was observed a few times. The chain is built from TRBV12-3 or TRBV12-4 and TRBJ1-2; 11 nucleotides match TRBD1. After removal of 3 bases from V and 8 bases from J, the junction contained 11 bases not matched to a gene. The length of the CDR3 is 16 residues. The CDR3, as DNA: TGTGCCAGCAGTTTCGTCCCGGGACAGGGGGTCTTCGGCTACACCTTC. Translated: CASSFVPGQGVFGYTF.

This clonotype has ten or more counts. V gene TRBV28 combines with J gene TRBJ2-5; D remains unclear. Trimming pared 5 bases from V and 3 bases from J, leaving 13 bases between. The CDR3 extends over 14 amino acids. The V gene's germline CDR1 is MDHEN and CDR2 SYDVKM. The CDR3 region is CASSPRLGEETQYF. DNA for the CDR3: TGTGCCAGCAGTCCAAGGTTGGGTGAAGAGACCCAGTACTTC.

This chain uses TRBV20-1 with TRBJ1-2, with TRBD1 matching 12 bases. CDR3 length equals 14 residues. The V and J ends lost 4 bases and 4 bases, in that order; junction bases with no gene match: 4. CDR1 DFQATT and CDR2 SNEGSKA come from the germline V gene (reference sequence). Here the CDR3 DNA reads TGCAGTGCTACCCGGGACAGGGGGCCCTATGGCTACACCTTC. This translates into CSATRDRGPYGYTF.

This clonotype has a handful of counts. This chain links TRBV2 with TRBJ1-5; D is ambiguous. V gave up 2 bases and J gave up 4 bases, with 9 bases separating them. The CDR3 consists of 14 residues. The germline CDR1 and CDR2 sequences are SNHLY and FYNNEI. The CDR3 sequence is CASSEMDGNQPQHF. CDR3 nucleotide sequence: TGTGCCAGCAGTGAAATGGACGGAAATCAGCCCCAGCATTTT.

This clonotype was seen only a few times. The chain has TRBV11-2 and TRBJ2-3, with D hard to call. The CDR3 length is 15 residues. V was cut by 4 bases and J by 6 bases, with 17 bases left in between. Germline values: CDR1 SGHAT, CDR2 FQNNGV. The CDR3 nucleotides are TGTGCCAGCAGCTCCGTCCTTCTTATTGGGGATACGCAGTATTTT. It is translated as CASSSVLLIGDTQYF.

A few counts support this clonotype. V and J are TRBV4-2 and TRBJ2-1; perhaps TRBD2 as D (7 bases). This CDR3 is built from 17 residues. From germline, CDR1 is LGHNA and CDR2 YNFKEQ. Trimming removed 2 bases from V and 8 bases from J, with 22 bases in between. The DNA of the CDR3 is TGTGCCAGCAGCCAACCTGGGGGCGGCGGGGGAGTAGATGAGCAGTTCTTC. This sequence encodes CASSQPGGGGGVDEQFF.

This clonotype was found a few times. The rearrangement uses TRBV10-3 and TRBJ2-2; 8 nucleotides line up with TRBD2. This CDR3 comprises 18 residues. Trimming took 2 bases from V and 0 from J; bases not matched to a gene: 8. Looked up from germline, CDR1 is ENHRY and CDR2 is SYGVKD. The CDR3 here is CAISENPIGGANTGELFF. Here the CDR3 DNA reads TGTGCCATCAGTGAGAATCCCATCGGGGGGGCGAACACCGGGGAGCTGTTTTTT.

This clonotype was detected only a few times. The chain links TRBV28 to TRBJ1-3; no firm D call. V lost 1 base, J lost 0 bases, and 10 bases lay in between. Germline assignment: CDR1 MDHEN and CDR2 SYDVKM. This CDR3 has 16 amino acids. The CDR3 DNA follows: TGTGCCAGCAGTTTATCGGCAGGCCTCTCTGGAAACACCATATATTTT. The encoded protein is CASSLSAGLSGNTIYF.

The chain links TRBV20-1 to TRBJ2-7, with a weak D call TRBD2 (6 bases). The CDR3 is 13 amino acids. The V end was cut by 0 bases, the J end by 3 bases, with 9 bases between. The germline gives CDR1 DFQATT, CDR2 SNEGSKA (reference sequence). The CDR3 here is CSARESGSYEQYF. In nucleotides, the CDR3 is TGCAGTGCTAGAGAATCCGGGAGCTACGAGCAGTACTTC.

This clonotype was seen only a few times. This CDR3 is CASSDPGQGGGTEAFF. The CDR3 coding sequence is TGTGCCAGCAGTGACCCCGGACAGGGGGGAGGCACTGAAGCTTTCTTT. The chain is built from TRBV25-1 and TRBJ1-1, with 10 bases matching TRBD1. The CDR3 contains 16 residues. CDR1 MGHDK and CDR2 SYGVNS come from the germline V gene. V trimming: 3 bases; J trimming: 4 bases; junction bases outside the gene matches: 8.